Shown below are 2 T cell receptor beta chains from a single sample sequenced in a study of blood T cells in healthy people across ages. With a J-beta primer mix and a sample-barcoded 5' primer, a second PCR ran 7 to 11 cycles. TCRdb called the 5' RACE reads again in MiXCR, with one record for every CDR3 protein. Of around 500,000 distinct CDR3 sequences listed, roughly 48% were seen once; the top ten hold 20% to 25%. Sequenced: blood. These receptor sequences come from a man at least 80 years old in good health.

The sample holds many counts of this clonotype. The chain links TRBV6-6 to TRBJ2-3; TRBD1 agrees at 7 bases. Trimming removed 4 bases from V and 0 bases from J; junction bases left unmatched: 7. The CDR3 has 16 residues. Per the germline V gene, CDR1 is MNHNY and CDR2 is SVGAGI (reference sequence). The CDR3 sequence is CASSSRGQSSTDTQYF. The CDR3 coding sequence is TGTGCCAGCAGTTCTCGGGGACAGTCTAGCACAGATACGCAGTATTTT.

This clonotype was counted only a few times. The chain is built from TRBV7-8 and TRBJ2-1, with 11 bases aligning to TRBD2. Germline V gene sequence: CDR1 SGHVS, CDR2 FQNEAQ. The CDR3 contains 18 residues. J was trimmed by 7 bases and V by 1 base; bases with no gene match: 12. The CDR3 protein is CASSLGSTGTSGGNEQFF. CDR3 nucleotides: TGTGCCAGCAGCTTAGGGTCAACCGGGACTAGCGGAGGGAATGAGCAGTTCTTC.